This TCR beta chain was observed in a study of blood T cell repertoires in COVID-19. Whole-study context: COVID-19 samples collected from the United States, Italy and Spain covered acute and convalescent phases. Sources were T cells, B-cell-depleted T cells, or PBMCs; the material itself was cDNA or gDNA.

The germline V gene has CDR1 SEHNR and CDR2 FQNEAQ (reference sequence). The CDR3 spans 13 residues. The V end lost 5 bases, the J end lost 5 bases, and 12 bases lay between the germline ends. Original handling: Nucleated cell number was recorded as an estimate derived from reference gene primer amplification. The method was immunoSEQ multiplex PCR; TCRdb's version includes in-frame clones alone and lacks a portion of them. V, J and clone size are taken as reported in that table, and D and trimming were inferred from the DNA itself. This table holds 210,000 or so clones, around 89% found once. This sequence originates from a man in his fifties or sixties with acute or convalescent COVID-19. The chain employs TRBV7-9 and TRBJ1-1; D might be TRBD1 (6 bases). Sequencing was done on a sample of peripheral blood. The CDR3 coding sequence is TGTGCCAGCAGCCCGGACAGTCGGACTGAAGCTTTCTTT. Protein sequence: CASSPDSRTEAFF.